This entry is about one T cell receptor beta chain. This clone was counted many times. Its specific antigen is unknown. It has no much larger one-base neighbor in the sample; base qualities were not kept. The cysteine opens and the phenylalanine closes a CDR3 of 15 amino acids. CDR3 DNA only is kept here, 45 bases in frame from base 1. Looking up the germline V gene yields CDR1 SGDLS and CDR2 YYNGEE. After removal of 3 bases from V and 0 bases from J, the junction retains 3 bases not matched to a gene. Before undergoing thyroid surgery, none of the patients had been given any kind of treatment. Patient clinical samples collected from about 2011 to 2019 were retrospectively analysed using T-cell receptor beta sequencing. This sample stems from a study of metastatic and nonmetastatic thyroid tumors (dated by TCRdb to 2018 to 2021). About the study as a whole: The researchers compared repertoires between peripheral blood samples and tumor or nodule tissue samples from patients with malignant or benign thyroid disease.

The method was PCR. Sequencing relied on an Illumina HiSeq 4000. High-throughput sequencing was used to profile the TCR beta-chain CDR3 region of each patient. The paper's processing steps were these. A classifier to discriminate distant-metastatic papillary thyroid cancer patients was built from CDR3 differences across clinicopathological groups. The Shannon index was used to assess repertoire diversity, and the Morisita-Horn index was used to assess tumor-blood repertoire similarity. TCRdb reran the public reads through fastp at Q25 and MiXCR, keeping productive beta chains. Here the V and J calls rest on TCRdb's processing, not on the authors' analysis. This sample comprises roughly 13,000 clones, about a quarter of them detected only once. The leading ten clones occupy roughly 11% of the sample. What the authors observed across the whole study: TCR beta diversity was reported as significantly higher in malignant tumors than in benign nodules, in both blood and tumor samples.

Sequences were obtained from tumor tissue. The rearrangement joined TRBV9 to TRBJ2-3; the central 8 bases match TRBD1. The sequence came from a female donor with papillary thyroid cancer or a benign thyroid nodule (not recorded which). Some clones in this sample may be carry-over from other donors' samples. The encoded CDR3 is CASSGRDRSTDTQYF. The nucleotide sequence reads as follows: TGTGCCAGCAGCGGCCGGGACAGGAGCACAGATACGCAGTATTTT.